These 2 T cell receptor beta chains share one sample of origin, sequenced in a study of vaccination and CD4 T cells after COVID-19. TCRdb re-analysed the PCR reads in MiXCR, keeping a single row per CDR3 protein. The repertoire holds roughly 14,000 distinct CDR3 sequences, approximately 69% seen once, with approximately 1.1% in the top ten. This specimen consisted of CD4+ T cells from blood, obtained after SARS-CoV-2 vaccination. These receptors were taken from a human donor who had recovered from COVID-19.

This chain uses TRBV12-3 or TRBV12-4 with TRBJ2-7; D remains ambiguous. V lost 3 bases, J lost 3 bases, and 6 bases lay in between. The CDR3 has 12 amino acids. This chain's CDR3 is CASSLVVYEQYF. CDR3 coding DNA: TGTGCCAGCAGTTTGGTGGTCTACGAGCAGTACTTC.

J is TRBJ2-7 and V is TRBV27; TRBD1 matches at 8 bases. Germline CDR1 is MNHEY and CDR2 is SMNVEV (reference sequence). The CDR3 has 14 residues. J lost 3 bases, V lost 5 bases, and 6 bases had no gene match. CDR3 sequence (DNA): TGTGCCAGCAGTGCTGACAGGGGATTCTACGAGCAGTACTTC. Translating gives CASSADRGFYEQYF.